The T cell receptor beta chain described here comes from a study of T cells in tuberculosis. Sequencing was performed with immunoSEQ multiplex PCR; in TCRdb, only in-frame clones are kept and a portion is missing. The profile covers some 30,000 clones, with around 86% appearing a single time and 4% to 6.5% taken by the ten largest. This clone appeared a single time. From germline, CDR1 is SNHLY and CDR2 FYNNEI. The CDR3 consists of 12 residues. Trimming pared 2 bases from V and 4 bases from J, leaving 5 bases between. Time point denoted: new active TB diagnosis, blood taken before or within 7 days of starting treatment.

This TCR came from an adult with tuberculosis. The chain has TRBV2 and TRBJ2-5; the D is unclear. The source was PBMCs, collected at tuberculosis diagnosis. The CDR3 region has the DNA TGTGCCAGCAGTGAAAATAGAGAGACCCAGTACTTC. Protein: CASSENRETQYF. The variable domain in full, completed from reference TRBV2 and TRBJ2-5, reads EPEVTQTPSHQVTQMGQEVILRCVPISNHLYFYWYRQILGQKVEFLVSFYNNEISEKSEIFDDQFSVERPDGSNFTLKIRSTKLEDSAMYFCASSENRETQYFGPGTRLLVL.